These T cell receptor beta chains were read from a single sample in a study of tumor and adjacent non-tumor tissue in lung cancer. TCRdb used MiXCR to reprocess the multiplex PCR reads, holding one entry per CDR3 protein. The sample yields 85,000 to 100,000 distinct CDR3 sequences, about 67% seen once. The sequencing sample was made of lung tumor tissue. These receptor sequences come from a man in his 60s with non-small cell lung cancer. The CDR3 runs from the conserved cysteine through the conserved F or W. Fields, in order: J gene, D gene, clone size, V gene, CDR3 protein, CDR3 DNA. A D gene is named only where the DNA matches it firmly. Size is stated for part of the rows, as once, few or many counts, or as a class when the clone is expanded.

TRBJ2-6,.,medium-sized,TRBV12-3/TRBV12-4,CASSWGDSGANVLTF,TGTGCCAGCAGTTGGGGGGACTCTGGGGCCAACGTCCTGACTTTC
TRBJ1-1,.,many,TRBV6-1,CASSENLGDPYTEAFF,TGTGCCAGCAGTGAAAATCTGGGGGACCCGTACACTGAAGCTTTCTTT
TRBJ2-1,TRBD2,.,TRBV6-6,CASKASGMSPNNEQFF,TGTGCCAGCAAGGCTAGCGGGATGTCCCCCAACAATGAGCAGTTCTTC
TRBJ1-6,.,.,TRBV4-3,CTSSESGCSPLHF,TGCACCAGCAGCGAATCTGGCTGCTCACCCCTCCACTTT
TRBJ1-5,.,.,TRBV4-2,CASSQNSGSNQPQHF,TGTGCCAGCAGCCAAAACAGTGGTTCCAATCAGCCCCAGCATTTT
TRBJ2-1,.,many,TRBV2,CASSDRRLDEQFF,TGTGCCAGCAGTGATCGACGGCTCGATGAGCAGTTCTTC
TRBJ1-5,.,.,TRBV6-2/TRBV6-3,CVSNLDRGIQPQHF,TGTGTCAGCAACTTAGATAGGGGAATTCAGCCCCAGCATTTT
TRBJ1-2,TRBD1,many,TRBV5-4,CASSLRGDRGNYGYTF,TGTGCCAGCAGCTTACGCGGGGACAGGGGGAACTATGGCTACACCTTC
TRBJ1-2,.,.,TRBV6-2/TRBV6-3,CASSSSFLDRCYTF,TGTGCCAGCAGTTCCTCATTTCTTGACAGATGCTACACCTTC
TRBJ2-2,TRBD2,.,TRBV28,CASRGSLAGGPTGTGELFF,TGTGCCAGCAGGGGGTCTCTAGCGGGAGGGCCCACGGGCACCGGGGAGCTGTTTTTT
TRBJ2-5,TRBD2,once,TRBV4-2,CASSQRGYQESQYF,TGTGCCAGCAGCCAGCGGGGGTACCAAGAGTCCCAGTACTTC
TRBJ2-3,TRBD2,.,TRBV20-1,CGASPSGVPDTQYF,TGCGGCGCTAGCCCTAGCGGGGTTCCAGATACGCAGTATTTT
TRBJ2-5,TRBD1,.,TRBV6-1,CASSESTGAPQETQYF,TGTGCCAGCAGTGAATCGACAGGGGCACCTCAGGAGACCCAGTACTTC
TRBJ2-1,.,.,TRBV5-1,CASSLADSYNEQFF,TGCGCCAGCAGCTTGGCGGACTCCTACAATGAGCAGTTCTTC
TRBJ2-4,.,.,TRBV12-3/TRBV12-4,CANSYGEAKNIQHF,TGTGCCAACAGTTACGGGGAAGCCAAAAACATTCAGCACTTC
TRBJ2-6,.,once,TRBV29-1,CNVAPYSGANVLTF,TGCAACGTTGCTCCGTACTCTGGGGCCAACGTCCTGACTTTC
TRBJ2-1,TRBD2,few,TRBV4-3,CSNSQDPAGGAIDEQFF,TGCTCCAACAGCCAAGATCCAGCGGGAGGCGCCATTGATGAGCAGTTCTTC
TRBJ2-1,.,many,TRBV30,CAWSVLGNEQFF,TGTGCCTGGAGTGTACTAGGTAATGAGCAGTTCTTC
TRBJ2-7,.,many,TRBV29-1,CSVSQGSYEQYF,TGCAGCGTATCACAGGGCTCCTACGAGCAGTACTTC